The TCR beta chain under discussion was sequenced for a study of beta chain features in type 1 diabetes. The authors reverse transcribed all of the isolated RNA, so sequencing captured expressed TCRB transcripts. Only in-frame clones appear in the TCRdb table, and some are missing; sequencing was by immunoSEQ multiplex PCR. Among over 650,000 clones listed, about 14% were seen once. Sorting that relied on CD45RO/CCR7/CD25/CD127/CD95/CD27 yielded CD4+ naive, central memory, regulatory and stem cell-like memory cells. Germline V gene lookup returns CDR1 LGHNA and CDR2 YSLEER. This CDR3 spans 17 amino acids. V shed 4 bases and J 3 bases; nucleotides not matched to a gene: 14. For this clone: Its antigen remains unknown.

Study results and limitations: Shorter templates may be favored by PCR, equally so in patients and controls. When VDJ junctions were examined, type 1 diabetes patients showed fewer insertions and more deletions. In comparison with healthy donors, patients had naive, central memory and Treg TCRB repertoires that appeared more similar. Type 1 diabetes patients showed a moderate but significant shortening of TCRB CDR3s in all four CD4+ subsets.

This rearrangement joins TRBV4-3 to TRBJ1-1; 7 nucleotides match TRBD1. This sequence originates from a man younger than 35 with type 1 diabetes. Sequenced sample: naive CD4+ T cells from blood. Here the CDR3 DNA reads TGCGCCAGCAGCCGCCAACCGTATTCAGGGGGTGACACTGAAGCTTTCTTT. Translation gives CASSRQPYSGGDTEAFF.